A selection of T cell receptor beta chains follows, all from one sample in a study of T cell changes during pregnancy in multiple sclerosis. Profiled with immunoSEQ multiplex PCR; TCRdb holds only in-frame clones, not every one. The table has some 74,000 clones, 80% to 95% seen once. The material sequenced was peripheral blood, taken after pregnancy. The receptor source for this set is a female donor in good health, enrolled as a control in a pregnancy study. CDR3s include the opening cysteine and the closing phenylalanine or tryptophan. D genes are given only for firm matches. Clone size appears in some rows only: once, few, many, or a class for an expanded clone.

D: TRBD2; V: TRBV6-4; J: TRBJ2-1; size: many; DNA: TGTGCCAGCAGTGAACTAGCGGGAGGGCACAATGAGCAGTTCTTC; CDR3: CASSELAGGHNEQFF
D: -; V: TRBV19; J: TRBJ2-7; size: -; DNA: TGTGCCAGTAGTATGGGAGTGGCAGCCACCGAGCAGTACTTC; CDR3: CASSMGVAATEQYF
D: -; V: TRBV11-2; J: TRBJ1-1; size: -; DNA: TGTGCCAGCAGTTATATTCTTGGACAGCGGGGGACTGAAGCTTTCTTT; CDR3: CASSYILGQRGTEAFF
D: -; V: TRBV29-1; J: TRBJ1-5; size: -; DNA: TGCAGCGTTGTGGGCGCGGGGGAGGGTCAGCCCCAGCATTTT; CDR3: CSVVGAGEGQPQHF
D: TRBD2; V: TRBV9; J: TRBJ2-3; size: -; DNA: TGTGCCAGCGGTCGGGGGGTTAGTCGGGATACGCAGTATTTT; CDR3: CASGRGVSRDTQYF
D: -; V: TRBV7-2; J: TRBJ2-5; size: -; DNA: TGTGCCAGCAGCCCCAGACGGACAGCACAAGAGACCCAGTACTTC; CDR3: CASSPRRTAQETQYF
D: -; V: TRBV18; J: TRBJ1-1; size: -; DNA: TGTGCCAGCTCACTGGACAGAGCCAGCTTGAACACTGAAGCTTTCTTT; CDR3: CASSLDRASLNTEAFF
D: -; V: TRBV28; J: TRBJ1-5; size: -; DNA: TGTGCCAGCAGCTCTCCCGGGAGCAATCAGCCCCAGCATTTT; CDR3: CASSSPGSNQPQHF
D: -; V: TRBV7-8; J: TRBJ1-5; size: -; DNA: TGTGCCAGCAGCCCCGGGACATCCGGGAGGCAGCCCCAGCATTTT; CDR3: CASSPGTSGRQPQHF
D: TRBD2; V: TRBV4-2; J: TRBJ2-7; size: -; DNA: TGTGCCAGCAGCCAAGGAGTCGGGGGGAGCTCCTACGAGCAGTACTTC; CDR3: CASSQGVGGSSYEQYF
D: -; V: TRBV9; J: TRBJ1-1; size: -; DNA: TGTGCCAGCAGCGTAGAAGGGGAGAACACTGAAGCTTTCTTT; CDR3: CASSVEGENTEAFF
D: -; V: TRBV28; J: TRBJ2-7; size: -; DNA: TGTGCCAGCAGTTTGGTTCTAGCGCGCTACGAGCAGTACTTC; CDR3: CASSLVLARYEQYF
D: TRBD1; V: TRBV5-4; J: TRBJ2-7; size: -; DNA: TGTGCCAGCAGCGCGGACAGGGTAGCTGGGGAGCAGTACTTC; CDR3: CASSADRVAGEQYF
D: -; V: TRBV18; J: TRBJ1-2; size: -; DNA: TGTGCCAGCTCACCCGACAGTAGCCATGGCTACACCTTC; CDR3: CASSPDSSHGYTF
D: TRBD1; V: TRBV28; J: TRBJ1-2; size: -; DNA: TGTGCCAGCAGTTCATCCGACAGGGCCTATGGCTACACCTTC; CDR3: CASSSSDRAYGYTF
D: TRBD1; V: TRBV7-8; J: TRBJ1-2; size: -; DNA: TGTGCCAGCAGCTCAGGGGGCACCTATGGCTACACCTTC; CDR3: CASSSGGTYGYTF
D: -; V: TRBV11-2; J: TRBJ2-1; size: once; DNA: TGTGCCAGCAGCTTAGATCTGGGGGGCTACAATGAGCAGTTCTTC; CDR3: CASSLDLGGYNEQFF
D: -; V: TRBV5-4; J: TRBJ2-4; size: -; DNA: TGTGCCAGCAGTTTGGTAGCGGCGAAAAACATTCAGTACTTC; CDR3: CASSLVAAKNIQYF